This paragraph reports one T cell receptor beta chain. This sample is drawn from a study of blood T cell repertoires in COVID-19. Whole-study context: Both acute and convalescent COVID-19 samples were obtained from the United States, Italy and Spain. From T cells, B-cell-depleted T cells, or PBMCs came the material, which was cDNA or gDNA.

Germline V gene sequence: CDR1 GTSNPN, CDR2 SVGIG (reference sequence). V was pared by 1 base and J by 5 bases, with 9 bases between. This CDR3 has 13 residues. Original methodology: Estimation of nucleated cell counts was performed using reference gene primer amplification. Profiled with immunoSEQ multiplex PCR; TCRdb holds only in-frame clones, not every one. V and J calls and clone size are as listed in that table; D and trimming were resolved from the DNA. This sample has roughly 30,000 clones; about 72% occur once, and the top ten carry 7.4%. V is TRBV30 and J is TRBJ1-3; tentatively, D is TRBD1 (5 bases). The source of this sequence is an older woman with acute or convalescent COVID-19. The sequencing input was peripheral blood. The CDR3 DNA reads TGTGCCTGGAGTGCCGTGGACAGAAACACCATATATTTT. Protein: CAWSAVDRNTIYF.